These 31 T cell receptor beta chains were sequenced from one sample in a study of cytomegalovirus exposure and HLA in healthy donors. 13 Jbeta primers and 60 Vbeta primers were used for the PCR. Sequencing was performed with immunoSEQ multiplex PCR; in TCRdb, only in-frame clones are kept and a portion is missing. The table shows 150,000 to 200,000 clones, with around 68% occurring only once. Input material: PBMCs. Receptor source: a man aged 25 to 45 in good health and CMV-seropositive.

V and J are TRBV6-5 and TRBJ2-5; tentative D call: TRBD1 (5 bases). The J call may be faulty, since TRBJ2-7 better matches the DNA end. CDR1 is MNHEY and CDR2 is SVGAGI in the germline V gene. The CDR3 covers 13 residues. The CDR3 loop is CASANRRSYEQYF. The CDR3 DNA sequence: TGTGCCAGCGCGAACAGGCGATCCTACGAGCAGTACTTC.

This clone was counted a few times. The genes are TRBV6-1 and TRBJ1-1; TRBD1 is a possible D gene (5 bases). In germline, CDR1 is MNHNS, CDR2 SASEGT. This CDR3 is 15 amino acids long. V lost 4 bases to trimming and J lost 6 bases, with 18 bases between them. CDR3 loop: CASSARTGWGSEAFF. CDR3 nucleotides: TGTGCCAGCAGTGCCCGTACGGGTTGGGGCTCTGAAGCTTTCTTT.

V is TRBV5-4 and J is TRBJ2-1, with a weak D call TRBD1 (5 bases). CDR1 and CDR2 from the germline V gene are SGHNT and YYREEE (reference sequence). CDR3 length: 15 amino acids. The V and J ends lost 4 bases and 5 bases respectively, with 16 bases between them. The CDR3 spells CASSLIDRLNNEQFF. The DNA for the CDR3 is TGTGCCAGCAGCCTCATAGACAGACTTAACAATGAGCAGTTCTTC. Variable domain in full (rest from reference TRBV5-4 and TRBJ2-1): ETGVTQSPTHLIKTRGQQVTLRCSSQSGHNTVSWYQQALGQGPQFIFQYYREEENGRGNFPPRFSGLQFPNYSSELNVNALELDDSALYLCASSLIDRLNNEQFFGPGTRLTVL.

In its sample, this clone was seen once. The chain employs TRBV5-1 and TRBJ2-5, with 9 bases identical to TRBD2. The CDR3 covers 14 residues. Germline V CDR1 and CDR2: SGHRS, YFSETQ. V lost 6 bases and J lost 1; bases outside the gene matches: 4. Written as DNA, the CDR3 is TGCGCCAGCACCTTAGCGGGAGCCCAAGAGACCCAGTACTTC. The encoded protein is CASTLAGAQETQYF.

This CDR3 is CASSPPSRESYNEQFF. The CDR3 bases are TGTGCCAGCTCACCACCGAGTCGGGAGAGCTACAATGAGCAGTTCTTC. The genes are TRBV18 and TRBJ2-1, with TRBD2 as a possible D gene (6 bases). This CDR3 contains 16 residues. Trimming left V 0 bases short and J 3 bases short, with 12 bases between. Germline assignment: CDR1 KGHSH and CDR2 LQKENI.

The chain recombines TRBV7-2 with TRBJ2-3; TRBD2 matches at 13 bases. After removal of 0 bases from V and 2 bases from J, the junction contained 14 bases not matched to a gene. Germline CDR1 is SGHTA and CDR2 is FQGNSA. CDR3 length equals 21 residues. CDR3 in DNA: TGTGCCAGCAGCTTAGCCCCGGGACTAGCGGGATTCACCAACAACACAGATACGCAGTATTTT. It translates to CASSLAPGLAGFTNNTDTQYF.

This clone occurred a few times. The gene calls are TRBV2 and TRBJ2-7, with D perhaps matching TRBD1 (6 bases). Per germline, CDR1 SNHLY and CDR2 FYNNEI. V was clipped by 3 bases and J by 5 bases, with 17 bases between them. The CDR3 contains 15 residues. The CDR3 region has the DNA TGTGCCAGCAGTGATCTTCAGGGGATCATCAACGAGCAGTACTTC. Translating it yields CASSDLQGIINEQYF.

Worth noting for this clone: At one end the junction does not follow the germline gene, possibly because of a read error. Here the CDR3 reads CSSSFVPGQSSYEQYF. The CDR3 nucleotides are TGTTCCAGCAGCTTTGTTCCGGGACAGAGCTCCTACGAGCAGTACTTC. The J gene is TRBJ2-7, the V gene TRBV7-9; 7 nucleotides match TRBD1. Germline CDR1 reads SEHNR; CDR2 reads FQNEAQ (reference sequence). The CDR3 loop spans 16 amino acids. Full variable domain (outside the CDR3, taken from reference TRBV7-9 and TRBJ2-7): DTGVSQNPRHKITKRGQNVTFRCDPISEHNRLYWYRQTLGQGPEFLTYFQNEAQLEKSRLLSDRFSAERPKGSFSTLEIQRTEQGDSAMYLCSSSFVPGQSSYEQYFGPGTRLTVT.

This sequence joins TRBV11-2 and TRBJ1-1; maybe TRBD1 (6 bases). Germline V gene lookup returns CDR1 SGHAT and CDR2 FQNNGV. V was pared by 4 bases and J by 1 base, with 7 bases between. CDR3 length: 13 amino acids. CDR3 protein: CASSSRGNTEAFF. In nucleotides, the CDR3 is TGTGCCAGCAGCTCCAGGGGGAACACTGAAGCTTTCTTT. Based on the CDR3 plus reference TRBV11-2 and TRBJ1-1, the full variable domain is EAGVAQSPRYKIIEKRQSVAFWCNPISGHATLYWYQQILGQGPKLLIQFQNNGVVDDSQLPKDRFSAERLKGVDSTLKIQPAKLEDSAVYLCASSSRGNTEAFFGQGTRLTVV.

The chain carries TRBV6-5 and TRBJ1-1; no reliable D call. The CDR3 runs 15 residues. Trimming shortened V by 0 bases and J by 6 bases, and 14 bases separated the two germline ends. Germline CDR1 reads MNHEY; CDR2 reads SVGAGI. The CDR3 DNA reads as TGTGCCAGCAGTTACTCGAGGGAAAGTAGCGCTGAAGCTTTCTTT. Amino acid sequence: CASSYSRESSAEAFF.

There are a few counts of this clone. CDR3 sequence reads: CASSLAYRDWHVNIQYF. In DNA, the CDR3 is TGTGCCAGCAGCTTGGCTTACAGGGATTGGCACGTAAACATTCAGTACTTC. This chain joins TRBV5-6 and TRBJ2-4, with D maybe TRBD1 (6 bases). This CDR3 has 17 amino acids. The ends were cut back, 0 bases at V and 6 bases at J, with 19 bases in the middle. The germline gives CDR1 SGHDT, CDR2 YYEEEE. Together with reference TRBV5-6 and TRBJ2-4, the CDR3 gives the full variable domain: DAGVTQSPTHLIKTRGQQVTLRCSPKSGHDTVSWYQQALGQGPQFIFQYYEEEERQRGNFPDRFSGHQFPNYSSELNVNALLLGDSALYLCASSLAYRDWHVNIQYFGAGTRLSVL.

This clone was observed a single time. The gene calls are TRBV10-1 and TRBJ1-1; the D gene is possibly TRBD1 (6 bases). CDR3 length equals 14 residues. V lost 5 bases, J lost 2 bases, and 12 bases lay in between. The germline V gene encodes CDR1 WNHNN and CDR2 SYGVQD (reference sequence). CDR3 residues: CASSPDRRNTEAFF. Here the CDR3 DNA reads TGCGCCAGCAGTCCTGACAGGCGAAACACTGAAGCTTTCTTT.

The V gene is TRBV9, the J gene TRBJ2-7, with 8 nucleotides matching TRBD1. Losses at the gene ends were 0 bases for V and 2 bases for J; bases not matched to a gene: 4. This CDR3 spans 15 amino acids. The germline gives CDR1 SGDLS, CDR2 YYNGEE. CDR3 amino acids: CASSVAGGLTYEQYF. CDR3 sequence (DNA): TGTGCCAGCAGCGTAGCAGGGGGCTTAACCTACGAGCAGTACTTC.

The V call is TRBV2, the J call TRBJ1-2; D may be TRBD1 (5 bases). The CDR3 consists of 13 residues. V was shortened by 9 bases and J by 6 bases, with 17 bases between the two germline ends. Germline V CDR1 and CDR2: SNHLY, FYNNEI. CDR3 in DNA: TGTGCCAGGGGAGGAAGGGGCGGAGATGGCTACACCTTC. Protein: CARGGRGGDGYTF.

This sequence joins TRBV6-5 and TRBJ1-1, with D possibly being TRBD1 (6 bases). This CDR3 comprises 13 residues. CDR1 and CDR2 (germline): MNHEY, SVGAGI. Trimming pared 1 base from V and 5 bases from J, leaving 8 bases between. Here the CDR3 reads CASSYYRDTEAFF. CDR3 nucleotides: TGTGCCAGCAGTTACTACAGGGATACTGAAGCTTTCTTT.

The genes are TRBV9 and TRBJ2-2; 9 bases are a match to TRBD1. Germline-derived CDR1 and CDR2 are SGDLS and YYNGEE. The V and J ends lost 0 bases and 2 bases, in that order; junction bases with no gene match: 5. This CDR3 has 17 amino acids. As DNA, the CDR3 is TGTGCCAGCAGCGTAGCAGGGACAGGGACTAACACCGGGGAGCTGTTTTTT. Translated, it gives CASSVAGTGTNTGELFF.

V usage is TRBV9 and J usage is TRBJ2-7; possible D gene TRBD2, 6 bases. The V end lost 5 bases, the J end lost 3 bases, and 18 bases lay between the germline ends. The CDR3 length is 15 residues. Germline loops: CDR1 SGDLS, CDR2 YYNGEE. CDR3 nucleotide sequence: TGTGCCAGCAGTGGGGGGAGTTGGGAGAGCTACGAGCAGTACTTC. Translated: CASSGGSWESYEQYF. The variable domain in full, with the rest retrieved from reference TRBV9 and TRBJ2-7, is DSGVTQTPKHLITATGQRVTLRCSPRSGDLSVYWYQQSLDQGLQFLIQYYNGEERAKGNILERFSAQQFPDLHSELNLSSLELGDSALYFCASSGGSWESYEQYFGPGTRLTVT.

The chain couples TRBV19 to TRBJ2-7; 12 bases match TRBD2. Germline lookup yields CDR1 LNHDA and CDR2 SQIVND (reference sequence). There are 19 residues in the CDR3. V trimming: 4 bases; J trimming: 4 bases; junction bases outside the gene matches: 17. DNA for the CDR3: TGTGCCAGTAGTAACCCCTTCCTAGCGGGAGGGCCCGGGGGGTACGAGCAGTACTTC. This codes for CASSNPFLAGGPGGYEQYF.

The rearrangement joins TRBV6-1 to TRBJ1-1; 8 bases are a match to TRBD1. Germline-derived CDR1 and CDR2 are MNHNS and SASEGT. The CDR3 loop spans 15 amino acids. Trimming cost V 3 bases and J 0 bases; bases outside gene matches: 3. CDR3 sequence: CASSEDRAVNTEAFF. The CDR3 DNA is TGTGCCAGCAGTGAGGACAGGGCTGTGAACACTGAAGCTTTCTTT.

The gene calls are TRBV19 and TRBJ1-2; D perhaps matches TRBD1 (6 bases). This CDR3 contains 16 residues. Germline V CDR1 and CDR2: LNHDA, SQIVND (reference sequence). Trimming took 1 base from V and 4 from J, leaving 16 bases between them. CDR3 protein: CASSIGSQGNGYGYTF. For the CDR3, the DNA is TGTGCCAGTAGTATAGGATCACAGGGAAACGGCTATGGCTACACCTTC.

The chain combines TRBV10-3 with TRBJ2-5; D is possibly TRBD1 (6 bases). Judging by the DNA end, TRBJ2-7 fits better; the J call may be wrong. CDR3 length equals 14 residues. The germline V gene encodes CDR1 ENHRY and CDR2 SYGVKD. The CDR3: CAISLQGESYEQYF. CDR3 DNA sequence: TGTGCCATTTCCCTACAGGGTGAATCCTACGAGCAGTACTTC.

The chain joins TRBV4-2 to TRBJ2-5; tentatively, D is TRBD2 (6 bases). CDR3 length: 14 amino acids. Germline V gene lookup returns CDR1 LGHNA and CDR2 YNFKEQ. V was pared by 3 bases and J by 5 bases, with 13 bases between. The CDR3 coding sequence is TGTGCCAGCAGCCAGGCTCGCGGGGAGGAGACCCAGTACTTC. This codes for CASSQARGEETQYF.

V is TRBV2 and J is TRBJ2-7; possibly TRBD1 for D (6 bases). V lost 6 bases and J 0 bases, leaving 18 bases between the germline ends. The CDR3 contains 16 residues. CDR1 SNHLY and CDR2 FYNNEI come from the germline V gene. DNA for the CDR3: TGTGCCAGCAGGAAGGGGTTAGGGGGAAGCTCCTACGAGCAGTACTTC. This encodes CASRKGLGGSSYEQYF.

CDR3 loop: CSARGGSGSDTQYF. Written as DNA, the CDR3 is TGCAGCGCCCGAGGTGGTAGCGGATCAGATACGCAGTATTTT. The chain is built from TRBV29-1 and TRBJ2-3; tentatively, D is TRBD2 (6 bases). The V gene's germline CDR1 is SQVTM and CDR2 ANQGSEA. The length of the CDR3 is 14 residues. The germline V and J ends were trimmed by 7 bases and 4 bases, with 18 bases remaining between them.

This chain connects TRBV7-5 to TRBJ1-5. TRBV7-5 is a pseudogene segment. The CDR3 covers 13 residues. In nucleotides, the CDR3 is TGTGCCAGAAGCTTATCCCTAGGTCAGCCCCAGCATTTT. Translated: CARSLSLGQPQHF.

V is TRBV27 and J is TRBJ2-2; TRBD2 agrees at 9 bases. The CDR3 contains 17 residues. Trimming cost V 5 bases and J 2 bases; bases outside gene matches: 9. The V gene's germline CDR1 is MNHEY and CDR2 SMNVEV (reference sequence). CDR3 nucleotide sequence: TGTGCCAGCAGTCCCCTCCGCGGGAGGGTTAACACCGGGGAGCTGTTTTTT. Residues: CASSPLRGRVNTGELFF.

The CDR3 region has the DNA TGTGCCAGTAGTTATGGACAGGGCTACCTTTACAATGAGCAGTTCTTC. It translates to CASSYGQGYLYNEQFF. The rearrangement links TRBV19 to TRBJ2-1; 8 positions match TRBD1. Germline-derived CDR1 and CDR2 are LNHDA and SQIVND (reference sequence). V shed 5 bases, J shed 4 bases, and the junction held 10 bases outside the gene matches. The CDR3 runs 16 residues.

CDR3 region: CAGGREEAYNEQFF. The CDR3 nucleotides read TGTGCCGGCGGGCGGGAGGAGGCCTACAATGAGCAGTTCTTC. The chain employs TRBV7-9 and TRBJ2-1, with 8 nucleotides matching TRBD2. Germline V gene lookup returns CDR1 SEHNR and CDR2 FQNEAQ (reference sequence). V was pared by 11 bases and J by 2 bases, with 8 bases of the junction left unmatched. This CDR3 region has 14 residues.

This chain connects TRBV7-3 to TRBJ2-6; possibly TRBD1 for D (6 bases). Germline lookup yields CDR1 SGHTA and CDR2 FQGTGA. The CDR3 sequence is 18 residues long. V lost 1 base to trimming and J lost 0 bases, with 13 bases between them. In DNA, the CDR3 is TGTGCCAGCAGCTTAAGTGGCCCAGGGGCCTCTGGGGCCAACGTCCTGACTTTC. Translation gives CASSLSGPGASGANVLTF.

The table lists this clone with a few counts. The CDR3 DNA reads as TGTGCCAGCTCACCACCGTCGGTACGAGAGACCCAGTACTTC. This sequence encodes CASSPPSVRETQYF. The V and J genes are TRBV18 and TRBJ2-5; D is undetermined. Germline V gives CDR1 KGHSH, CDR2 LQKENI. V shed 0 bases and J shed 4 bases, with 9 bases lying between them. The CDR3 covers 14 residues. The full variable domain, its missing parts supplied by reference TRBV18 and TRBJ2-5, is NAGVMQNPRHLVRRRGQEARLRCSPMKGHSHVYWYRQLPEEGLKFMVYLQKENIIDESGMPKERFSAEFPKEGPSILRIQQVVRGDSAAYFCASSPPSVRETQYFGPGTRLLVL.

In regard to this clone: The junction does not match germline at one end; this may be a read error. The identical CDR3 is also encoded by other nucleotide sequences in the sample. The chain carries TRBV2 and TRBJ1-4; the D gene is possibly TRBD1 (6 bases). The CDR3 extends over 15 amino acids. The germline CDR1 and CDR2 sequences are SNHLY and FYNNEI. The CDR3 loop reads CASSETGTTNEKLFF. In nucleotides, the CDR3 is TGTGCCAGCAGTGAAACGGGGACAACTAATGAAAAACTATTTTTT.